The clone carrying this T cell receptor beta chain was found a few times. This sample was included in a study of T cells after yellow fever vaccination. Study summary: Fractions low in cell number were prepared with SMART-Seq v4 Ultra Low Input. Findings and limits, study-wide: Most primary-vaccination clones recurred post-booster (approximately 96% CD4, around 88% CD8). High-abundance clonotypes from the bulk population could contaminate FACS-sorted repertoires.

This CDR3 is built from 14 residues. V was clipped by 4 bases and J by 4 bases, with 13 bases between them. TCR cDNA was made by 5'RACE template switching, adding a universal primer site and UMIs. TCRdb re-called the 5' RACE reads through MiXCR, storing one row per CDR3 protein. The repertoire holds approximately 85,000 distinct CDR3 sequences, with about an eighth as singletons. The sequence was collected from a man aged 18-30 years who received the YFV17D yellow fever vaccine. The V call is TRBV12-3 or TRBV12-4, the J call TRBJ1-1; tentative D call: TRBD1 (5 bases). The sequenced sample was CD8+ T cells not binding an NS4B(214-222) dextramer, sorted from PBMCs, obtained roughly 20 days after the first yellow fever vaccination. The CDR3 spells CASSSPPGGTEAFF. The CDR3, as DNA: TGTGCCAGCAGTTCACCCCCGGGGGGCACTGAAGCTTTCTTT.